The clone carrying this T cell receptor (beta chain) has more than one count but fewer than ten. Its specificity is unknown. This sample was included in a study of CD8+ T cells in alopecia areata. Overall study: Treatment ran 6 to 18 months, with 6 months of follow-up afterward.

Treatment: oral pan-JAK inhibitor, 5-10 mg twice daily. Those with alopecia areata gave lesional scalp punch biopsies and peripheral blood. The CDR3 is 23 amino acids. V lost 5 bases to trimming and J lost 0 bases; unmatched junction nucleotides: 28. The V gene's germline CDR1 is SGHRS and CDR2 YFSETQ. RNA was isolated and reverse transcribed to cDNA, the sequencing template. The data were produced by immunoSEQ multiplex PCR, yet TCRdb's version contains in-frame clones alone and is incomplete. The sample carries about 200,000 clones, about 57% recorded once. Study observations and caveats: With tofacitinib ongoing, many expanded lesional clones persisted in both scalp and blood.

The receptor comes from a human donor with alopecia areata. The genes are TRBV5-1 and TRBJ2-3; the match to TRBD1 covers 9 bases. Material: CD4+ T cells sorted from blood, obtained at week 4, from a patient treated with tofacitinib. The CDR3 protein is CASRTPGQGMGRGPPDSTDTQYF. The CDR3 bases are TGCGCCAGCAGGACCCCTGGACAGGGGATGGGGCGGGGGCCCCCAGACAGCACAGATACGCAGTATTTT.